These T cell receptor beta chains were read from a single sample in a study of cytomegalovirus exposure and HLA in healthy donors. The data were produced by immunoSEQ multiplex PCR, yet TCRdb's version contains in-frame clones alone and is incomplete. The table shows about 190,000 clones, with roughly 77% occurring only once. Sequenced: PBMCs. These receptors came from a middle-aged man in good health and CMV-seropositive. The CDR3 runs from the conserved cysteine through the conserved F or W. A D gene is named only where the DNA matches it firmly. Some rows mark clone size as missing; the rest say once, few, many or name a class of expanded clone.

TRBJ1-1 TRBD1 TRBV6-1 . TGTGCCAGCAGTGAGGACAGGGGCCTTGAAGCTTTCTTT CASSEDRGLEAFF
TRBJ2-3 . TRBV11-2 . TGTGCCAGCAGCTTAGGGAGGGTCCTACATACGCAGTATTTT CASSLGRVLHTQYF
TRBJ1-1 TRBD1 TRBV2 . TGTGCCAGCAGACAGGGGCTAATGAACACTGAAGCTTTCTTT CASRQGLMNTEAFF
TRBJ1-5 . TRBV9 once TGTGCCAGCAGCGTTGAGGATAGCAATCAGCCCCAGCATTTT CASSVEDSNQPQHF
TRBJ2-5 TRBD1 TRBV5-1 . TGCGCCAGCAGCATGGGACAGGGGGAGTATCAAGAGACCCAGTACTTC CASSMGQGEYQETQYF
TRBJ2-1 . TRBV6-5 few TGTGCCAGCAGTTCAGCGGGCCTACCTTCCTACAATGAGCAGTTCTTC CASSSAGLPSYNEQFF
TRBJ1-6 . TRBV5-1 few TGCGCCAGCAGCTTGGAAGGGGATAATTCACCCCTCCACTTT CASSLEGDNSPLHF
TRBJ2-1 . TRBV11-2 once TGTGCCAGCAGCCTCGCCACAATCTACAATGAGCAGTTCTTC CASSLATIYNEQFF
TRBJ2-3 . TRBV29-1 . TGCAGCGCCGGGACTCCATCGGCCCCAGATACGCAGTATTTT CSAGTPSAPDTQYF
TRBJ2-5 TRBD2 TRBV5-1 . TGCGCCAGCAGTACGCCTCAGGGAGGGGAGACCCAGTACTTC CASSTPQGGETQYF
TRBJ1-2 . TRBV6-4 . TGTGCCACCCGCCCCACACCGACAGATTCCTACTATGGCTACACCTTC CATRPTPTDSYYGYTF
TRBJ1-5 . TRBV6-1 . TGTGCCAGCAGTGATGTGGGGGCCAATCAGCCCCAGCATTTT CASSDVGANQPQHF
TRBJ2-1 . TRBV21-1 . TGTGCCAGCAGCAAAGCGCCCGGACAGGCCACCTACAATGAGCAGTTCTTC CASSKAPGQATYNEQFF
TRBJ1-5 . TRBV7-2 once TGTGCCAGCAGTTCCTCAGGGATTGGAGCCCAGCATTTT CASSSSGIGAQHF
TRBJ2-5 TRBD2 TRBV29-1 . TGCAGCGTTCAGTATCAGCGGGAGATTCCAGAGACCCAGTACTTC CSVQYQREIPETQYF
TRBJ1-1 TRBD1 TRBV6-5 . TGTGCCAGCGGGAGGACAGGGTACACTGAAGCTTTCTTT CASGRTGYTEAFF
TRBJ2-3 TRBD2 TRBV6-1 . TGTGCCAGCATTAGACTAGCGGGGGCCACAGATACGCAGTATTTT CASIRLAGATDTQYF
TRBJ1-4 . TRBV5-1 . TGCGCCAGCAGCTCTCAACAGGGTACTAATGAAAAACTGTTTTTT CASSSQQGTNEKLFF
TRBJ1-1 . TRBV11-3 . TGTGCCAGCAGCCCCCGGGGGGGTGAAGCTTTCTTT CASSPRGGEAFF
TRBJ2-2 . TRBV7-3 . TGTGCCAGCAGCTTTACAGGGTACACCGGGGAGCTGTTTTTT CASSFTGYTGELFF
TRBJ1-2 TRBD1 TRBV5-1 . TGCGCCAGCAGCACGGGACAGGACGATGGCTACACCTTC CASSTGQDDGYTF
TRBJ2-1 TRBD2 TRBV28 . TGTGCCACCAAACAGGGACTAGCGGGAGGTGGTAATGAGCAGTTCTTC CATKQGLAGGGNEQFF
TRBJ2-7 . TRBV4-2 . TGTGCCAGCAGCCAAGAGGGCCAGGGGCCCTACGAGCAGTACTTC CASSQEGQGPYEQYF
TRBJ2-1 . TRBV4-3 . TGCGCCAGCAGCCACCGAGGGGGTACACACTACAATGAGCAGTTCTTC CASSHRGGTHYNEQFF
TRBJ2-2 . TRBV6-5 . TGTGCCAGCAGTTACTCAGAGCCCGACACCGGGGAGCTGTTTTTT CASSYSEPDTGELFF
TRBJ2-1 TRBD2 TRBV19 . TGTGCCAGTAGTCCGACTAGCTTCTCGGGGAATGAGCAGTTCTTC CASSPTSFSGNEQFF
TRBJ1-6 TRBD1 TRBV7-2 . TGTGCCAGCAGCTTAGGGACAGGGAATAATTCACCCCTCCACTTT CASSLGTGNNSPLHF
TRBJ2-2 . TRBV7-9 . TGTGCCAGCACCTGGGGCGCGGACACCGGGGAGCTGTTTTTT CASTWGADTGELFF
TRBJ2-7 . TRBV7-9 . TGTTCCAGCAGCGTAACAAGCTACGAGCAGTACTTC CSSSVTSYEQYF
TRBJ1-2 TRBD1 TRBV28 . TGTGCCGAACAGGGGTCCCCTAACTATGGCTACACCTTC CAEQGSPNYGYTF
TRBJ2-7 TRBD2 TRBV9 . TGTGCCAGCAGCTTTGGACTAGCGGGTAGCGAGCAGTACTTC CASSFGLAGSEQYF
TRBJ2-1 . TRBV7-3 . TGTGCCAGCAGCACCGGTAGCGAGGGTGAGCAGTTCTTC CASSTGSEGEQFF
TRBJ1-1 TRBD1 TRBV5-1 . TGCGCCAGCAGCCCGGGACAGATAACTGAAGCTTTCTTT CASSPGQITEAFF
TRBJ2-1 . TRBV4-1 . TGCGCCAGCAGCCAAGATTGGGGGGGGGCCGCTTACAATGAGCAGTTCTTC CASSQDWGGAAYNEQFF
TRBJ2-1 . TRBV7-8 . TGTGCCAGCAGCCCCCCCGCCAGGGGAATTATGTCCTACAATGAGCAGTTCTTC CASSPPARGIMSYNEQFF
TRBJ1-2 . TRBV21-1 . TGTGCCAGCAGCAATTGGGACTCCTGGGGCTATGGCTACACCTTC CASSNWDSWGYGYTF
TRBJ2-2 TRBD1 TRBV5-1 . TGCGCCAGCAGCTTGGCCGGGACAGGGGGGACCGGGGAGCTGTTTTTT CASSLAGTGGTGELFF
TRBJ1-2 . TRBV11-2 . TGTGCCAGCAGCCCTAAGGTGGGGGGGCGCTTTGGCTACACCTTC CASSPKVGGRFGYTF
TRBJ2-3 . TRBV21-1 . TGTGCCAGCAGGTCCCTGAAGAGGGACATCCAATCCACAGATACGCAGTATTTT CASRSLKRDIQSTDTQYF
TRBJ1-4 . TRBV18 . TGTGCCAGCTCCACCGAGGGAGGCGCAGCCCCCGGACCCACTAATGAAAAACTGTTTTTT CASSTEGGAAPGPTNEKLFF
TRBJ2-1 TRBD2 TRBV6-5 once TGTGCCAGCAGTTCGGGACTAGCGGGGGGGTACAATGAGCAGTTCTTC CASSSGLAGGYNEQFF